This T cell receptor (beta chain) stems from a study of T-cell memory formation after mild COVID-19. TCRdb called the 5' RACE reads again in MiXCR, with one record for every CDR3 protein. In the table there are 150,000 to 200,000 distinct CDR3 sequences, under 15% of which are singletons. The CDR3 totals 16 residues. V trimming: 6 bases; J trimming: 0 bases; junction bases outside the gene matches: 9. Germline values: CDR1 SNHLY, CDR2 FYNNEI. The V gene is TRBV2, the J gene TRBJ2-3, with 7 bases matching TRBD1. The receptor's source is a young man who had mild COVID-19 (a few samples of this study predate the infection). Cell type and time point are not known. The sequencing sample was made of PBMCs or a T cell subset sorted from them (not recorded which). CDR3 sequence: CASRGDRIRSTDTQYF. In DNA, the CDR3 is TGTGCCAGCAGGGGGGACAGAATAAGGAGCACAGATACGCAGTATTTT. The full variable domain, rest sourced from reference TRBV2 and TRBJ2-3, is EPEVTQTPSHQVTQMGQEVILRCVPISNHLYFYWYRQILGQKVEFLVSFYNNEISEKSEIFDDQFSVERPDGSNFTLKIRSTKLEDSAMYFCASRGDRIRSTDTQYFGPGTRLTVL.